One T cell receptor beta chain is described in this entry. The clone's antigen remains unknown. Per-nucleotide qualities are absent, and no much larger clonotype sits a single base away. This sample stems from a study of blood T cell repertoires in COVID-19 (TCRdb year 2020). The study in broad terms: Samples covering the acute and convalescent phases of COVID-19 were provided by collaborators in the United States, Italy and Spain. The repertoires were released in a freely available public database meant as a resource for research on the immune response to SARS-CoV-2. Samples came from the ongoing ImmuneRACE study (first 160 participants) plus 1,254 subjects from 6 global collaborators. The sample metadata nearly always contained a de-identified subject ID, COVID-19 status, age in years and sex. The dataset comprised deeply sampled blood TCRbeta repertoires from subjects exposed to, actively infected with, or recovered from COVID-19. The prospective study material was composed of cDNA or gDNA derived from T cells, B-cell-depleted T cells, or PBMCs. HLA class I and class II types, where available, came from metadata supplied by the sample provider rather than from assay-based typing.

Collaborating institutions collected whole blood in K2EDTA tubes following their own protocols. For TCRbeta analysis, collaborators shipped samples in one of three forms: frozen whole blood, isolated PBMCs, or DNA extracted from either of those sample types. Reading from cysteine to phenylalanine, the CDR3 counts 16 amino acids. Only CDR3 DNA remains: 48 bases, in frame from the first base. For CDR1 and CDR2, the germline V gene (reference sequence) lists LGHDT and YNNKEL. V is shortened by 4 bases, J by 8 bases, and the region joining them spans 20 bases. TCRbeta CDR3 regions were amplified from genomic DNA using the immunoSEQ Assay, a bias-controlled multiplex PCR. Per the original workflow: The number of nucleated cells in each sample was estimated by amplification of reference gene primers within the assay. To quantify the absolute abundance of each unique TCRbeta CDR3 rearrangement, sequence reads were collapsed and filtered. For each sample, productive Simpson clonality was calculated as the square root of Simpson's diversity index across productive rearrangements. TCRdb's version of the immuneACCESS table is confined to in-frame rearrangements and falls short of the full clone set. An unresolved V gene accounts for under half of the shortfall where checked; the remainder is of unknown origin. V and J calls and clone size are those listed in that table; D and trimming were worked out from the DNA. The sample records approximately 52,000 clones, about 90% of which are singletons. Together, the top ten hold about 2.9% of the sample.

Overall study outcomes, separate from this receptor: The quantity of clinical and demographic metadata differed by source and by participant and was supplied without curation.

The chain is encoded by TRBV3-1 (or the pseudogene TRBV3-2) joined to TRBJ1-4, and TRBD1 may be the D gene, going by 6 matching bases. The sequence was collected from a human donor in a cohort sampled during active COVID-19. What was sequenced was peripheral blood. The CDR3 protein is CASSPRGGTGIEKLFF. The bases read TGTGCCAGCAGCCCTAGGGGGGGAACAGGGATAGAAAAACTGTTTTTT.